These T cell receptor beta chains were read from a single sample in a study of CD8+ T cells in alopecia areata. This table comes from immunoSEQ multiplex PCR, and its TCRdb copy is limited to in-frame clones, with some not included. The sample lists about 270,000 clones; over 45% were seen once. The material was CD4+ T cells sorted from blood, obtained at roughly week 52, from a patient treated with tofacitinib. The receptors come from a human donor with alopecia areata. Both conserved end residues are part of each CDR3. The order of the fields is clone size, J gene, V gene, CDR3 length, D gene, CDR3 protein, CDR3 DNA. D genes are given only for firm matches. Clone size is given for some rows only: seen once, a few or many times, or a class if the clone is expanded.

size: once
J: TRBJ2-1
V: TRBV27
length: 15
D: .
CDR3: CASSLPGQNYNEQFF
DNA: TGTGCCAGCAGCCTCCCAGGACAAAACTACAATGAGCAGTTCTTC

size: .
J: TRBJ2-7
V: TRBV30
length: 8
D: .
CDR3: CATDGTLF
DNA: TGTGCCACCGATGGGACACTCTTC

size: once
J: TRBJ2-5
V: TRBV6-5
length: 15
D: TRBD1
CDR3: CASSQDRGRWQTQYF
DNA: TGTGCCAGCAGCCAGGACAGGGGGCGTTGGCAGACCCAGTACTTC

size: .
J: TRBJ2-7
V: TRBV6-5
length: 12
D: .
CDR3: CASSYNGYEQYF
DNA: TGTGCCAGCAGTTATAACGGCTACGAGCAGTACTTC

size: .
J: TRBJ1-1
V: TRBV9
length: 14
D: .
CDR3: CASSVGGRGVGAFF
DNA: TGTGCCAGCAGCGTAGGTGGCAGGGGTGTTGGAGCTTTCTTT

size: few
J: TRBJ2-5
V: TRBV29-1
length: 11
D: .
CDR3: CSVGIGETQYF
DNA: TGCAGCGTTGGGATCGGAGAGACCCAGTACTTC

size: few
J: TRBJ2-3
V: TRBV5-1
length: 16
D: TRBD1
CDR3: CASSLGDRGSPDTQYF
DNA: TGCGCCAGCAGCTTAGGAGACAGGGGTTCTCCAGATACGCAGTATTTT

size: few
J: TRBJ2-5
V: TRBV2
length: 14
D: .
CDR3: CASRVRPAAETQYF
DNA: TGTGCCAGCAGAGTTAGGCCGGCCGCAGAGACCCAGTACTTC

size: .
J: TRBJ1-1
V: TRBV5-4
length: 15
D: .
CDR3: CASSLAGGQNTEAFF
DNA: TGTGCCAGCAGCTTGGCGGGGGGCCAGAACACTGAAGCTTTCTTT

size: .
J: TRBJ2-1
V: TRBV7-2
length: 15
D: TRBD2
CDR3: CASRKGLAGDNEQFF
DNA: TGTGCCAGCAGGAAGGGACTAGCGGGGGACAATGAGCAGTTCTTC

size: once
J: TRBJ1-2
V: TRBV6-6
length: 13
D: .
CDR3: CASSSEGSGGYTF
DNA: TGTGCCAGCAGTTCGGAGGGCTCGGGTGGCTACACCTTC

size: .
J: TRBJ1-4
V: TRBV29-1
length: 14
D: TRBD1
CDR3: CSALPGTGDEKLFF
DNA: TGCAGCGCCCTCCCCGGGACAGGGGACGAAAAACTGTTTTTT

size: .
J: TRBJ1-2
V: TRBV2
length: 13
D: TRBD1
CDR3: CASSEGTGFGYTF
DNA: TGTGCCAGCAGTGAAGGGACAGGGTTTGGCTACACCTTC

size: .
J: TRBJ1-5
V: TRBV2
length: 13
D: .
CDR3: CASGGEQDQPQHF
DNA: TGTGCCAGCGGCGGGGAGCAGGATCAGCCCCAGCATTTT

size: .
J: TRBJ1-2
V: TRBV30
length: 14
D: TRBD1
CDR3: CAWTSLTGGAGYTF
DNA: TGTGCCTGGACCTCCCTGACAGGGGGCGCGGGCTACACCTTC

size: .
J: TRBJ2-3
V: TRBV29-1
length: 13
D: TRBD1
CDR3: CSATGGSTDTQYF
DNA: TGCAGCGCCACAGGGGGCTCGACAGATACGCAGTATTTT

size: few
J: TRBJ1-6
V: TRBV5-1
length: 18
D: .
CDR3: CASSLDAASGGVNSPLHF
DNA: TGCGCCAGCAGCTTGGATGCGGCCTCCGGGGGAGTTAATTCACCCCTCCACTTT

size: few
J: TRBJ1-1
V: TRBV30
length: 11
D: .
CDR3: CAWKGYTEAFF
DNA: TGTGCCTGGAAGGGGTACACTGAAGCTTTCTTT

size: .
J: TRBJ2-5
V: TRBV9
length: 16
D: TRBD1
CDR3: CASSPRPGGGQETQYF
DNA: TGTGCCAGCAGCCCACGTCCAGGGGGTGGCCAAGAGACCCAGTACTTC

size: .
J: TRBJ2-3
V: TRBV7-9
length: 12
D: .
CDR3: CASTPLTNTQYF
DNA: TGTGCCAGCACCCCTCTGACTAATACGCAGTATTTT

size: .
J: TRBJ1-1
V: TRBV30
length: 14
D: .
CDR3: CAWRARDLNTEAFF
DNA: TGTGCCTGGAGGGCCAGGGACTTGAACACTGAAGCTTTCTTT

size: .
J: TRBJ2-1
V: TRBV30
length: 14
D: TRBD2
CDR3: CAWARAGGNNEQFF
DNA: TGTGCCTGGGCCCGAGCGGGGGGAAACAATGAGCAGTTCTTC

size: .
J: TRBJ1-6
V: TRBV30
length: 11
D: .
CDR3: CAWSSNSPLHF
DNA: TGTGCCTGGAGTTCCAATTCACCCCTCCACTTT

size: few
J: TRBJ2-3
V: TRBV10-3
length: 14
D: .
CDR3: CAISTVTSTDTQYF
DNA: TGTGCCATCTCTACGGTCACTAGCACAGATACGCAGTATTTT

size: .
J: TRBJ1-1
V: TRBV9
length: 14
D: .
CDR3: CASSLQGHYDEAFF
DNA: TGTGCCAGCAGCCTACAGGGTCATTATGATGAAGCTTTCTTT

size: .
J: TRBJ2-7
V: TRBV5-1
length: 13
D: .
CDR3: CASSLVVGYEQYF
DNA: TGCGCCAGCAGCTTGGTAGTAGGCTACGAGCAGTACTTC

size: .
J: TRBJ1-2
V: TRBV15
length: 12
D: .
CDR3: CATSRNNYGYTF
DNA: TGTGCCACCAGCAGAAATAACTATGGCTACACCTTC

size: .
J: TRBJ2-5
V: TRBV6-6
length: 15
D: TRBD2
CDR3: CASSYSGGGQETQYF
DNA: TGTGCCAGCAGTTACTCGGGCGGGGGACAAGAGACCCAGTACTTC

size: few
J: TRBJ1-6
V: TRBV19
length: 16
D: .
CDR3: CASSPSAQSRGSPLHF
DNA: TGTGCCAGTAGTCCCTCGGCCCAATCCAGGGGTTCACCCCTCCACTTT

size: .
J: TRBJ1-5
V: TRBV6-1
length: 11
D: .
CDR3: CASSQDQPQHF
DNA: TGTGCCAGCAGCCAAGATCAGCCCCAGCATTTT

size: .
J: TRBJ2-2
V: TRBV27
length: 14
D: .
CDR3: CASSTFGKTGELFF
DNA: TGTGCCAGCAGTACCTTTGGAAAAACCGGGGAGCTGTTTTTT

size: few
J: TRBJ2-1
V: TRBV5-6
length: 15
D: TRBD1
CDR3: CASSERTGNYNEQFF
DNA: TGTGCCAGCAGCGAGCGGACAGGGAACTACAATGAGCAGTTCTTC

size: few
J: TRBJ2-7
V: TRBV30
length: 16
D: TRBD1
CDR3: CAWALIHRDRGHEQYF
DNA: TGTGCCTGGGCTCTGATCCACCGGGACAGGGGGCACGAGCAGTACTTC

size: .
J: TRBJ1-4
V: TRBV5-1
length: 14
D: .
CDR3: CASSRTQGGEKLFF
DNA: TGCGCCAGCAGCCGGACACAAGGGGGTGAAAAACTGTTTTTT

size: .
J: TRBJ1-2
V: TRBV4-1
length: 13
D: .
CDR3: CASSQSTSPRGTF
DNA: TGCGCCAGCAGCCAGTCGACCAGCCCAAGGGGCACCTTC

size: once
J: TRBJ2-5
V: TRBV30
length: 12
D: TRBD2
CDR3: CAWGPGGETQYF
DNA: TGTGCCTGGGGGCCGGGAGGAGAGACCCAGTACTTC

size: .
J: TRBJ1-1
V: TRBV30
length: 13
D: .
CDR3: CAWTKSRDTEAFF
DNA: TGTGCCTGGACCAAATCTAGGGACACTGAAGCTTTCTTT

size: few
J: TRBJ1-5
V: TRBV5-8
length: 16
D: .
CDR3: CASSPGHLLADQPQHF
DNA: TGTGCCAGCAGCCCGGGACACCTCTTGGCTGACCAGCCCCAGCATTTT

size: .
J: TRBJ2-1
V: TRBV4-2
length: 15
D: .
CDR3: CASSQEGGANNEQFF
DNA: TGTGCCAGCAGCCAAGAAGGGGGGGCCAACAATGAGCAGTTCTTC

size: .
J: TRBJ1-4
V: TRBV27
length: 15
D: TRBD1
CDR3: CASSLLKQGREKLFF
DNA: TGTGCCAGCAGTTTATTGAAACAGGGGCGGGAAAAACTGTTTTTT

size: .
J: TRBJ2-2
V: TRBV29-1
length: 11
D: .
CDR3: CSGRGTGELFF
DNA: TGCAGCGGCAGGGGCACCGGGGAGCTGTTTTTT

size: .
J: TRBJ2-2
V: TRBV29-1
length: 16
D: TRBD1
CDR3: CSVGSTGTGTAGELFF
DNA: TGCAGCGTCGGGTCTACCGGGACAGGGACAGCCGGGGAGCTGTTTTTT

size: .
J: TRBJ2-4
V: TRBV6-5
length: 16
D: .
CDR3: CASSYSIVMTPRTEYF
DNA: TGTGCCAGCAGTTACTCGATTGTTATGACACCAAGGACTGAGTACTTC

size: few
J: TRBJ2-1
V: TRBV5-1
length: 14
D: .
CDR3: CASSFGEGLNEQFF
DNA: TGCGCCAGCAGCTTCGGCGAGGGGTTGAATGAGCAGTTCTTC